Shown below are 19 T cell receptor beta chains from a single sample sequenced in a study of naive and memory T cell subsets. Both TRBC1 and TRBC2 were covered by a beta constant-region primer of two equimolar oligonucleotides. Four rounds of PCR amplified the ligated cDNA using nested alpha and beta constant-region primers plus SP2. TCRdb re-analysed the UMI-ligation and nested PCR reads in MiXCR, keeping a single row per CDR3 protein. The sample records 130,000 or so distinct CDR3 sequences, roughly 36% being singletons. Input material: central memory CD4+ T cells from blood. All receptors come from a human donor in good health.

This clonotype came up a few times. The chain joins TRBV28 to TRBJ2-7; 11 nucleotides agree with TRBD2. The CDR3 is 16 residues long. Germline values: CDR1 MDHEN, CDR2 SYDVKM. Trimming at V came to 7 bases and at J to 6 bases, leaving 14 bases not matched to a gene. CDR3: CASTNHASGRSSEQYF. Here the CDR3 DNA reads TGTGCCAGCACAAACCACGCTAGCGGGAGGTCGTCCGAGCAGTACTTC.

The chain employs TRBV5-4 and TRBJ1-1; 10 positions agree with TRBD1. The CDR3 runs to 14 residues. The V segment lost 4 bases and the J segment 5 bases; nucleotides outside the gene matches: 5. Germline CDR1 reads SGHNT; CDR2 reads YYREEE (reference sequence). CDR3 in DNA: TGTGCCAGCAGCCCGGGACAGGGGAGAACTGAAGCTTTCTTT. This sequence encodes CASSPGQGRTEAFF.

This clonotype was seen repeatedly, ten times or more. This chain connects TRBV28 to TRBJ2-4; 15 positions agree with TRBD2. The CDR3 spans 20 residues. Trimming at V came to 10 bases and at J to 2 bases, leaving 18 bases not matched to a gene. Germline values: CDR1 MDHEN, CDR2 SYDVKM. The CDR3 nucleotides read TGTGCCACCAGAACCCACTCCGGACTAGCGGGAGGGAAAACCAAAAACATTCAGTACTTC. Its protein is CATRTHSGLAGGKTKNIQYF.

This rearrangement joins TRBV28 to TRBJ2-7, with no clear D. CDR1 is MDHEN, CDR2 SYDVKM, per germline. The length of the CDR3 is 13 residues. V lost 5 bases and J lost 3, with 11 bases in between. CDR3 in DNA: TGTGCCAGCAGTCCCGGCTCACACTACGAGCAGTACTTC. It translates to CASSPGSHYEQYF. Combining the CDR3 with reference TRBV28 and TRBJ2-7 gives the whole variable domain DVKVTQSSRYLVKRTGEKVFLECVQDMDHENMFWYRQDPGLGLRLIYFSYDVKMKEKGDIPEGYSVSREKKERFSLILESASTNQTSMYLCASSPGSHYEQYFGPGTRLTVT.

This clonotype was detected a few times. This rearrangement joins TRBV20-1 to TRBJ2-3; 12 nucleotides line up with TRBD2. Germline V gene lookup returns CDR1 DFQATT and CDR2 SNEGSKA (reference sequence). The ends lost 0 bases at V and 2 bases at J; junction bases unmatched: 9. This CDR3 is 18 amino acids long. The CDR3 region has the DNA TGCAGTGCTAGAGATATCTCCCCTAGCGGGAGGGCCACAGATACGCAGTATTTT. It is translated as CSARDISPSGRATDTQYF.

The gene calls are TRBV20-1 and TRBJ2-1; D unresolved. The CDR3 has 15 residues. V lost 4 bases, J lost 0 bases, and 13 bases lay in between. Germline V gene sequence: CDR1 DFQATT, CDR2 SNEGSKA (reference sequence). The CDR3 region is CSATGIGSSYNEQFF. CDR3 sequence (DNA): TGCAGTGCTACTGGGATCGGTAGCTCCTACAATGAGCAGTTCTTC.

A few counts support this clonotype. The chain recombines TRBV14 with TRBJ2-7, with D hard to call. With 5 bases removed from V and 7 bases from J, the gap between germline ends came to 9 bases. The CDR3 contains 11 residues. Germline V gene lookup returns CDR1 SGHDN and CDR2 FVKESK. For the CDR3, the DNA is TGTGCCAGCAGCTTCCGACGTGAGCAGTACTTC. Translating it yields CASSFRREQYF. Variable domain in full (rest from reference TRBV14 and TRBJ2-7): EAGVTQFPSHSVIEKGQTVTLRCDPISGHDNLYWYRRVMGKEIKFLLHFVKESKQDESGMPNNRFLAERTGGTYSTLKVQPAELEDSGVYFCASSFRREQYFGPGTRLTVT.

This clonotype was seen a few times. The V and J genes are TRBV7-2 and TRBJ1-1, with D unclear. Per the germline V gene, CDR1 is SGHTA and CDR2 is FQGNSA. Trimming removed 2 bases at V and 5 bases at J, with 9 bases between. The CDR3 has 13 residues. The CDR3 protein is CASSLQTLTEAFF. The DNA of the CDR3 is TGTGCCAGCAGCTTACAAACTCTTACTGAAGCTTTCTTT.

The chain has TRBV9 and TRBJ2-7, with a possible D match to TRBD1 (6 bases). Germline CDR1 is SGDLS and CDR2 is YYNGEE. V lost 4 bases, J lost 1 base, and 15 bases lay in between. The CDR3 sequence is 15 residues long. The CDR3 nucleotides read TGTGCCAGCAGCCTGGCCGGCGACAGGTCCTACGAGCAGTACTTC. The encoded protein is CASSLAGDRSYEQYF.

This clonotype occurred a few times. The V call is TRBV20-1, the J call TRBJ1-5; perhaps TRBD1 as D (5 bases). The CDR3 contains 15 residues. Between the trimmed V and J ends, which lost 2 bases and 2 bases, there was a span of 13 bases. Germline V CDR1 and CDR2: DFQATT, SNEGSKA (reference sequence). This CDR3 is CSARPDLGGNQPQHF. DNA for the CDR3: TGCAGTGCTAGACCGGACCTAGGGGGCAATCAGCCCCAGCATTTT.

This chain uses TRBV3-1 with TRBJ1-1, with D unclear. Germline CDR1 reads LGHDT; CDR2 reads YNNKEL (reference sequence). This CDR3 is built from 12 residues. V was clipped by 7 bases and J by 4 bases, with 10 bases between them. CDR3 sequence: CASKHKSTEAFF. The CDR3 DNA follows: TGTGCCAGCAAACATAAGAGCACTGAAGCTTTCTTT.

The chain recombines TRBV7-2 with TRBJ2-7; 8 bases map to TRBD1. V was clipped by 5 bases and J by 2 bases; unmatched bases: 8. The CDR3 contains 15 residues. Germline V gives CDR1 SGHTA, CDR2 FQGNSA. The CDR3 loop reads CASSTDRGKPYEQYF. The CDR3 DNA reads as TGTGCCAGCAGCACCGACAGGGGTAAGCCCTACGAGCAGTACTTC.

The rearrangement joins TRBV18 to TRBJ2-6; TRBD1 aligns across 7 bases. Trimming cost V 5 bases and J 0 bases; bases outside gene matches: 7. CDR3 length: 17 amino acids. Germline V gene sequence: CDR1 KGHSH, CDR2 LQKENI. DNA for the CDR3: TGTGCCAGCTCATTACAGGGGTCAAACTCTGGGGCCAACGTCCTGACTTTC. As protein: CASSLQGSNSGANVLTF.

V usage is TRBV20-1 and J usage is TRBJ2-7; weak D call: TRBD2 (6 bases). V gave up 2 bases and J gave up 5 bases, with 10 bases separating them. CDR3 length equals 12 residues. CDR1 DFQATT and CDR2 SNEGSKA come from the germline V gene (reference sequence). The CDR3 region is CSARFRGDEQYF. DNA of the CDR3: TGCAGTGCTAGATTCCGCGGGGACGAGCAGTACTTC.

V and J are TRBV5-1 and TRBJ2-7, with 7 bases matching TRBD1. Germline CDR1 is SGHRS and CDR2 is YFSETQ. V was pared by 0 bases and J by 2 bases, with 5 bases of the junction left unmatched. The CDR3 sequence is 15 residues long. Here the CDR3 reads CASSLGDSPTYEQYF. Here the CDR3 DNA reads TGCGCCAGCAGCTTGGGGGACAGCCCAACCTACGAGCAGTACTTC.

J is TRBJ1-1 and V is TRBV7-8; D call uncertain. CDR1 SGHVS and CDR2 FQNEAQ come from the germline V gene. CDR3 size: 16 residues. V shed 2 bases and J shed 0 bases, with 13 bases lying between them. The CDR3 nucleotides are TGTGCCAGCAGCTTACGAACAAGTAACATGAACACTGAAGCTTTCTTT. Encoded protein: CASSLRTSNMNTEAFF.

A few counts support this clonotype. This chain uses TRBV7-9 with TRBJ2-7; tentative D call: TRBD2 (5 bases). The germline V and J ends were trimmed by 5 bases and 5 bases, with 19 bases remaining between them. CDR1 and CDR2 from the germline V gene are SEHNR and FQNEAQ (reference sequence). This CDR3 is built from 15 residues. DNA of the CDR3: TGTGCCAGCAGCGAGGGCCTGAGGGAGTCGGACGAGCAGTACTTC. It is translated as CASSEGLRESDEQYF.

There are a few counts of this clonotype. The CDR3 DNA reads as TGTGCCAGCAGCTTAGATCGCGGACTCCAGAACGAGCAGTACTTC. It translates to CASSLDRGLQNEQYF. V is TRBV11-2 and J is TRBJ2-7; possible D gene TRBD2, 5 bases. Germline V lookup: CDR1 SGHAT, CDR2 FQNNGV. The length of the CDR3 is 15 residues. Trimming shortened V by 0 bases and J by 5 bases, and 14 bases separated the two germline ends.

The table lists this clonotype with many counts. The chain couples TRBV24-1 to TRBJ2-5; no clear D. The CDR3 is 14 amino acids. From germline, CDR1 is KGHDR and CDR2 SFDVKD. Trimming pared 3 bases from V and 5 bases from J, leaving 12 bases between. In DNA form, the CDR3 reads TGTGCCACCAGTGATCCCCGTAGATTGGAGACCCAGTACTTC. Amino acid sequence: CATSDPRRLETQYF.